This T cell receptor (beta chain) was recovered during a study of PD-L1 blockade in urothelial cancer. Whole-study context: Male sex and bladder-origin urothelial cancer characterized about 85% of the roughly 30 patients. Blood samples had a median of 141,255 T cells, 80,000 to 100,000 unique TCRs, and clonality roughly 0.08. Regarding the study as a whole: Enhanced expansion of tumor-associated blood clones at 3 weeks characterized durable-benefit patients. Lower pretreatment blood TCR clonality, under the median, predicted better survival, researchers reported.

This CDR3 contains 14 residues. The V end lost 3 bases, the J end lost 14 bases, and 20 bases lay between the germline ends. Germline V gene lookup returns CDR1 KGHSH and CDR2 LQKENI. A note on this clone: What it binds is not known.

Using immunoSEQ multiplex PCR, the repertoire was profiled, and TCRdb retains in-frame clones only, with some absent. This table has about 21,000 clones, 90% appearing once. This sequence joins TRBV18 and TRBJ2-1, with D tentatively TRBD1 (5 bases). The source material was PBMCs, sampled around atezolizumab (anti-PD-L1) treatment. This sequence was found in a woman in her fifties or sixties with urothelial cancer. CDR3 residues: CASSPLDDSPGKFF. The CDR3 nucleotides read TGTGCCAGCTCACCGCTTGACGACAGCCCTGGGAAGTTCTTC.